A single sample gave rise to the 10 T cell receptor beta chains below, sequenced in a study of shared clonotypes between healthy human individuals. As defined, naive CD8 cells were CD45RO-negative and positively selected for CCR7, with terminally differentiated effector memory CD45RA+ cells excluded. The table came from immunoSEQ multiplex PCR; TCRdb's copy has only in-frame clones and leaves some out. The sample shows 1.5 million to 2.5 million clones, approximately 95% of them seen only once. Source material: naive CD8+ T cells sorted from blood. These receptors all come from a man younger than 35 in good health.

In DNA, the CDR3 is TGTGCCAGTAGTAGCCGGGACAGGGTATTCGATGAGCAGTTCTTC. Translation: CASSSRDRVFDEQFF. This rearrangement joins TRBV19 to TRBJ2-1, with TRBD1 identical over 9 bases. CDR1 and CDR2 (germline): LNHDA, SQIVND (reference sequence). The CDR3 covers 15 residues. The trim removed 4 bases at V and 8 bases at J, leaving 9 bases unmatched.

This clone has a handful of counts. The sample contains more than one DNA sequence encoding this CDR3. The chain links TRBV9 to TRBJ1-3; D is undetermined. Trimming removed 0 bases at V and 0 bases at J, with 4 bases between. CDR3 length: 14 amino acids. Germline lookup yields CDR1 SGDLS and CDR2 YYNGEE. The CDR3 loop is CASSVGDSGNTIYF. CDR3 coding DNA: TGTGCCAGCAGCGTAGGGGACTCTGGAAACACCATATATTTT.

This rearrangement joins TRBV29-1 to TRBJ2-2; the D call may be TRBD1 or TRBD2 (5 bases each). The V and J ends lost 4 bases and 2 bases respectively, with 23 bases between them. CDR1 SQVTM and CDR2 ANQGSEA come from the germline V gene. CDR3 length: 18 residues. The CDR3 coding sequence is TGCAGCGTTGTTAGGTTTTTCGATGGGACGGTTAACACCGGGGAGCTGTTTTTT. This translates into CSVVRFFDGTVNTGELFF.

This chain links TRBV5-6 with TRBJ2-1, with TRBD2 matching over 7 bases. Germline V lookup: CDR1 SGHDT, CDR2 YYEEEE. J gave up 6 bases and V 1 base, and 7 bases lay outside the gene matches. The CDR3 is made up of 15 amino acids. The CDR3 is CASSLWEGPINEQFF. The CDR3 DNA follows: TGTGCCAGCAGCTTGTGGGAGGGGCCTATCAATGAGCAGTTCTTC.

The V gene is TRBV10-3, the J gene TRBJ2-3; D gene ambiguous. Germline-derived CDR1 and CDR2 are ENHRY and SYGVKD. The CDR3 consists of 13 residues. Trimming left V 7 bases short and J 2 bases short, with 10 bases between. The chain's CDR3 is CAITQGSTDTQYF. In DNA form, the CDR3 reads TGTGCCATCACCCAAGGGTCCACAGATACGCAGTATTTT.

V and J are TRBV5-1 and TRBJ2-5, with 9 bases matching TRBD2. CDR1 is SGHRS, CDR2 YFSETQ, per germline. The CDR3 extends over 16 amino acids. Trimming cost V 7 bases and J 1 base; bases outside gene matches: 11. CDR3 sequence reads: CASAQRAGGPQETQYF. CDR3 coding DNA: TGCGCCAGCGCCCAGCGGGCGGGGGGGCCCCAAGAGACCCAGTACTTC.

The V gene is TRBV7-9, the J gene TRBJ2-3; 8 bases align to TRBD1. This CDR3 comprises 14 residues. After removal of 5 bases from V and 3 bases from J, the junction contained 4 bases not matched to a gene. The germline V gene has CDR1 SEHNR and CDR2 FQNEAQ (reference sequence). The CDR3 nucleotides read TGTGCCAGCAGCCCGGACAGGGCTACAGATACGCAGTATTTT. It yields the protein CASSPDRATDTQYF.

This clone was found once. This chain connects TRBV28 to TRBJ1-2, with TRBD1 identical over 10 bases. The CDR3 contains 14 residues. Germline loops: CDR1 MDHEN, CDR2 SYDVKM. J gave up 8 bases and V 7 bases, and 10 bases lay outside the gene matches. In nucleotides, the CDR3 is TGTGCCAGCACCCCACTCCGGACAGGGGGAGGCTACACCTTC. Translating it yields CASTPLRTGGGYTF.

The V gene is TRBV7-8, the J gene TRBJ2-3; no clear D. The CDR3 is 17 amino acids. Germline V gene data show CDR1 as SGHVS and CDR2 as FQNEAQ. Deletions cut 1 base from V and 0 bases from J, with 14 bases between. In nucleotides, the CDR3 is TGTGCCAGCAGCTTAGACAGCCGAACGGGTAGCACAGATACGCAGTATTTT. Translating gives CASSLDSRTGSTDTQYF.

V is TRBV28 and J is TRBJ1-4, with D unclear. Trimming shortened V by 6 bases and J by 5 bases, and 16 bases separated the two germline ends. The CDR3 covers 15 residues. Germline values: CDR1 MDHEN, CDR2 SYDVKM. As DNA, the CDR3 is TGTGCCAGCAGGGGATATAAGGAGGGAAATGAAAAACTGTTTTTT. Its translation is CASRGYKEGNEKLFF. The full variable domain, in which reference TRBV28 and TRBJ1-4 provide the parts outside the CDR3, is DVKVTQSSRYLVKRTGEKVFLECVQDMDHENMFWYRQDPGLGLRLIYFSYDVKMKEKGDIPEGYSVSREKKERFSLILESASTNQTSMYLCASRGYKEGNEKLFFGSGTQLSVL.